This T cell receptor (beta chain) is drawn from a study of identical twins (TCRdb year 2016). Concerning the study at large: To test whether fetal clonotypes persist, this study deep-sequenced TCR alpha and beta repertoires from monozygotic twins, from unrelated adults of various ages, and from cord blood. To rule out contamination, the twin experiments were replicated at different times with different library preparation protocols. Paper-wide results and their limitations: Fewer insertions were carried by abundant cord blood beta clonotypes, a similar but weaker trend appeared in young adult naive repertoires, and no such trend appeared in memory repertoires. Zero-insertion analyses could be partly confounded by invariant T cells such as MAIT and iNKT, although diverse VJ usage argued against such confounding for most clonotypes. Because the same donors could not be followed over many years, the conclusions relied on cross-sectional statistical analysis. Compared with coincidental sharing between unrelated individuals, out-of-frame TCR alpha sequences shared between twins had an excess of sequences with low generation probability. The excess sharing between twins in beta out-of-frame sequences was weaker because fewer shared sequences reduced the signal-to-noise ratio. In monozygotic twins, recombination models systematically underestimated out-of-frame TCR alpha sharing, but the models matched the sharing seen between unrelated individuals.

Library creation used 5' RACE. The sequencer listed for this sample is Illumina HiSeq 2000. Template switching added a universal primer binding site, and the final cDNA carried a unique molecular identifier that allowed TCR cDNA molecules to be counted accurately. Specific primers in the conserved constant-segment region were used to synthesize first-strand cDNA for the TCR alpha and beta chains. To control for contamination, each cDNA library was double barcoded with a SMART-Mk sample barcode plus Illumina barcodes. Two successive PCR steps introduced TruSeq adapter sequences along with Illumina sample barcodes. TCR alpha and beta cDNA libraries were sequenced on the Illumina HiSeq platform with custom primers. The authors' pipeline ran thus. MiGEC was used to process raw reads and extract unique molecular identifiers, and MiXCR was used to find CDR3 positions. For each individual, recombination models were inferred using an EM algorithm with the repgenHMM and IGoR tools. The analysis of shared clonotypes was done with the tcR package in R, with sharing normalized by the product of cloneset sizes. To study raw recombination free of thymic and clonal selection effects, out-of-frame nonproductive sequences were analyzed. TCRdb reprocessing: public reads trimmed at Q25 with fastp, clones called with MiXCR, in-frame beta chains kept. Duplicate CDR3 protein sequences are folded into a single record with the most common DNA and genes. The V and J calls shown here were made by TCRdb, not taken from the authors' results. This sample holds about 470,000 distinct CDR3 sequences; approximately 25% were observed only once. The ten most abundant clones make up around 3% of the sample.

Notes on this clonotype: What this receptor recognizes is not known. The record has no base qualities; no much larger clone is one base away.

A distance of 6 bases separates the germline ends of V and J, which lose 4 bases and 5 bases respectively. As encoded in the germline V gene (reference sequence), CDR1 is MNHNY while CDR2 is SVGAGI. The CDR3 measures 12 amino acids from cysteine to phenylalanine. CDR3 DNA only is kept here, 36 bases in frame from base 1. Only healthy Caucasian donors were included. Three pairs of female monozygotic twins, all aged about 18 to 30 years, were included in the twin cohort. Positive isolation kits from Invitrogen were used to isolate the CD4+ and CD8+ T cell populations. This sample also appeared in a second study, on T cells expressing NK-cell markers. From the second report: Eight donors provided sorted CD3+CD56+NKG2C+, CD3+CD56+NKG2C- and CD3+CD56-NKG2C+ T-cell subsets, whose TCR beta-chain repertoires were profiled. Among the eight sequenced donors, seven were HCMV-seropositive and one was HCMV-seronegative. To restrict sorting to alphabetaTCR-expressing T cells, an anti-gammadeltaTCR antibody was added in several experiments. In six donors, the dominant CD3+CD56+NKG2C+ clonotypes ranked among the top 10 CD8+ clonotypes, making up about 1.0-8% of CD8+ T cells. Those dominant clonotypes were again the most abundant among CD3+CD56-NKG2C+ cells in a handful of donors, at 28.3-60.1%. It remained unclear whether the expanded NKG2C-expressing T cell clones were specific for HCMV antigens. The study sequenced eight donors, all healthy volunteers chosen at random: three men and five women. To determine HCMV serostatus, a commercial ELISA kit was used to detect HCMV-specific IgG in serum. MIGEC handled demultiplexing of the reads and grouping by UMI, while MiTCR was used to assemble and quantify clonotypes. To exclude erroneous sequences, any TCR cDNA sequence not supported by at least two reads was discarded. The tcR package was used for downstream repertoire analysis, with clonotypes matched between fractions based on CDR3 nucleotide sequence plus V segment. Antigen specificity was annotated against VDJdb with VDJmatch, allowing one amino acid substitution in CDR3.

This receptor was identified in a young woman in good health. The V and J genes are TRBV6-6 and TRBJ1-5; the D region possibly corresponds to TRBD1 (6 bases align). Specimen: CD4+ T cells sorted from blood. Here the CDR3 is given as CASSSGDQPQHF. The sequence in DNA is TGTGCCAGCAGTTCAGGGGATCAGCCCCAGCATTTT.